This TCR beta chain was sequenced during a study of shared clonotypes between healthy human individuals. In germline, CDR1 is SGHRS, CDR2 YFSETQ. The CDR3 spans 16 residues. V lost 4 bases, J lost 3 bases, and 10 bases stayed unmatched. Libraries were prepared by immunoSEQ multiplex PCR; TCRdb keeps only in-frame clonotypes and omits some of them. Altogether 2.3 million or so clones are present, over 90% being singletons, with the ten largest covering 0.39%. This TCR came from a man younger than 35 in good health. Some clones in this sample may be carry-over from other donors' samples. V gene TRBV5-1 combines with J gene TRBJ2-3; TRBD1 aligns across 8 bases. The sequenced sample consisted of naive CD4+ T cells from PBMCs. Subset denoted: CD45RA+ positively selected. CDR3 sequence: CASSPSNRGRTDTQYF. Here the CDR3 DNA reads TGCGCCAGCAGCCCCAGCAACAGGGGGAGGACAGATACGCAGTATTTT.